The next 4 T cell receptor beta chains were all read from a single sample in a study of T cells after yellow fever vaccination. TCRdb analysed the 5' RACE reads with MiXCR anew, one entry per CDR3 protein. The table lists about 130,000 distinct CDR3 sequences, 8.9% of them singletons. The input for sequencing was CD8+ T cells sorted from PBMCs, taken on the day of the yellow fever booster vaccination. The receptor set was obtained from a young man who received the YFV17D yellow fever vaccine.

The chain links TRBV14 to TRBJ2-3; D is uncertain. Germline V CDR1 and CDR2: SGHDN, FVKESK. The ends were cut back, 1 base at V and 9 bases at J, with 17 bases in the middle. This CDR3 contains 15 residues. This CDR3 reads CASSQGSSWPDTQYF. The CDR3 DNA reads as TGTGCCAGCAGCCAAGGATCGTCGTGGCCGGACACGCAGTATTTT.

V and J are TRBV6-5 and TRBJ1-1; 7 bases are shared with TRBD1. The germline gives CDR1 MNHEY, CDR2 SVGAGI. The J segment lost 4 bases and the V segment lost 5 bases, leaving 7 bases of the junction unmatched. CDR3 size: 14 residues. CDR3 in amino acids: CASSRQGLGTEAFF. In nucleotides, the CDR3 is TGTGCCAGCAGTAGACAGGGACTGGGCACTGAAGCTTTCTTT.

In this sample, this clonotype turned up many times. The rearrangement uses TRBV11-1 and TRBJ2-5; a possible D gene is TRBD2 (6 bases). This CDR3 has 13 amino acids. V lost 3 bases to trimming and J lost 3 bases, with 8 bases between them. Looked up from germline, CDR1 is SGHAT and CDR2 is FQDESV (reference sequence). The CDR3 DNA reads as TGTGCCAGCAGCTTTTGGGGGGAAGAGACCCAGTACTTC. Protein sequence: CASSFWGEETQYF.

The rearrangement uses TRBV4-1 and TRBJ1-2, with 7 positions matching TRBD1. J was trimmed by 5 bases and V by 1 base; bases with no gene match: 1. In germline, CDR1 is MGHRA, CDR2 YSYEKL. The CDR3 spans 13 residues. The CDR3 is CASSQATGYGYTF. CDR3 coding DNA: TGCGCCAGCAGCCAAGCGACAGGGTATGGCTACACCTTC.